The entry that follows covers one T cell receptor (beta chain) sequence. The antigen this receptor binds is unknown. Within one base of it there is no much larger clone, and no base qualities were kept. Taken from cysteine to phenylalanine, the CDR3 has 16 residues. CDR3 DNA is the only sequence kept; it has 48 bases, read in frame from the first base. From a lookup of the germline V gene, CDR1 and CDR2 are SGHDT and YYEEEE. V loses 4 bases of germline sequence and J loses 0 bases, and the interval between the two ends is 14 bases. The goal of deep resolution MiSeq sequencing was a depth between 1 in 1 million and 1 in 200,000 T cells, and coverage averaged 10x per clonotype. The immunoSEQ hsTCRB Kit was used to generate TCR beta libraries. On the study's bioinformatics: The data were analyzed with ImmunoSEQ Analyzer and ImmunoSEQ Data Assistant, and V, D and J gene assignments followed IMGT definitions. Clonality was computed as one minus normalized Shannon entropy of productive rearrangement frequencies, ranging from 0 to 1. Public clonotype analysis was restricted to overrepresented clonotypes comprising at least 0.05% of each patient's repertoire. Some 13 age-matched healthy donor repertoires from immuneACCESS served as clonality controls. TCRdb provides this immuneACCESS table in a form limited to in-frame rearrangements. Some clones are lacking; in checked studies, under half of them reflect an unresolved V gene, and why the rest are absent is not known. Clone size and V and J calls were adopted from that table, with D and trimming inferred from the DNA. In all, the sample holds 200,000 to 250,000 clones, and 60% to 75% of those were seen once. 15% of the sample is held by the ten biggest clonotypes.

The sample is drawn from a study of cytotoxic CD8 clonotypes in ibrutinib-treated CLL (dated by TCRdb to the early 2020s). Broadly, across the study: The cohort was composed of some twelve relapsed/refractory and about 15 treatment-naive patients; IGHV unmutated status was identified in roughly 18 patients. Partial responses were observed in about 25 patients and complete responses in 2; after a median follow-up of about 69 months, remission was maintained in 15 or so patients and progression was observed in approximately 12. Response samples were obtained after a median of 12 months of treatment, with a range of roughly 6 to 36 months. On average, each sample yielded around 270,000 productive templates and tens of thousands of productive rearrangements. Longitudinal samples were available for about 30% of the roughly 90 trial participants. Cryopreserved peripheral blood mononuclear cells were obtained before treatment, at response, and at either sustained remission or disease progression. Patients were still on ibrutinib when every remission and progressive disease sample was collected. Paper-wide results and their limitations: Baseline clonality was found to be higher than that of age-matched healthy donors and was strongly correlated with circulating CD8+ T-cell counts. Public clonotypes were found to be uncommon and were observed to contract or remain stable during treatment; the increase in clonality was shown to reflect expansion of private clonotypes at ibrutinib response. Clonality increased at ibrutinib response, stayed stable in sustained remission, and fell back toward baseline at progression. Lymph node repertoires were not examined, and the timing of sampling was not matched between patients in sustained remission and those whose disease progressed.

The time point label, read with the paper, signifies: 20 to 25 months on ibrutinib. For TCR beta library preparation, around 2.2 micrograms of genomic DNA was extracted from cryopreserved PBMCs. Longitudinal blood samples from CLL patients on ibrutinib monotherapy were analyzed using high-throughput TCR beta sequencing. The patients took part in an open-label, single-center phase 2 trial of ibrutinib monotherapy. The source material was PBMCs, sampled after 24 months of ibrutinib treatment. Recombination linked TRBV5-6 to TRBJ1-3; the D gene is not confidently resolved. This TCR was recovered from a human donor with chronic lymphocytic leukemia. The CDR3 protein: CASSLGQIISGNTIYF. The DNA sequence follows: TGTGCCAGCAGCCTCGGGCAGATCATCTCTGGAAACACCATATATTTT. The full variable domain, completed from the reference TRBV5-6 and TRBJ1-3 proteins outside the CDR3, reads DAGVTQSPTHLIKTRGQQVTLRCSPKSGHDTVSWYQQALGQGPQFIFQYYEEEERQRGNFPDRFSGHQFPNYSSELNVNALLLGDSALYLCASSLGQIISGNTIYFGEGSWLTVV.